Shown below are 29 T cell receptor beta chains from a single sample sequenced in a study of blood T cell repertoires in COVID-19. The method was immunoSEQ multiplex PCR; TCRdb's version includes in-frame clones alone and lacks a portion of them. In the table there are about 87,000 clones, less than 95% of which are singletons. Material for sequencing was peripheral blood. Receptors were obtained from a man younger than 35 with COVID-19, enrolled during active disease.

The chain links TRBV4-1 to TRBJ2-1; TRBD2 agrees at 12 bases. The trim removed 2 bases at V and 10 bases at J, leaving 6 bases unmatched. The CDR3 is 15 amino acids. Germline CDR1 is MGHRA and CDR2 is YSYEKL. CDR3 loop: CASSQFLAGGREQFF. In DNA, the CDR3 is TGCGCCAGCAGCCAATTCCTAGCGGGAGGGCGCGAGCAGTTCTTC.

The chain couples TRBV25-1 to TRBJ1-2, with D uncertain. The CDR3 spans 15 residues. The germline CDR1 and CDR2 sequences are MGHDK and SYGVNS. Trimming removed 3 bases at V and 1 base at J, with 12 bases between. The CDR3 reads CASSDTGKLNYGYTF. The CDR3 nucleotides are TGTGCCAGCAGTGATACCGGGAAACTTAACTATGGCTACACCTTC.

The CDR3 loop is CASSVPLAEYNSPLHF. CDR3 sequence (DNA): TGTGCCAGCAGCGTTCCTTTGGCGGAGTATAATTCACCCCTCCACTTT. The chain links TRBV4-2 to TRBJ1-6; unclear D gene. The CDR3 contains 16 residues. Trimming removed 5 bases from V and 4 bases from J, with 15 bases in between. Germline loops: CDR1 LGHNA, CDR2 YNFKEQ.

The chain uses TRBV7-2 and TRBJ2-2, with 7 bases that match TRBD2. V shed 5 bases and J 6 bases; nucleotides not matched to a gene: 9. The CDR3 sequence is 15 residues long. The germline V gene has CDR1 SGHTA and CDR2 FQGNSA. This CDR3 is CASSKWQAGAGELFF. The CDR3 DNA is TGTGCCAGCAGCAAATGGCAGGCGGGGGCCGGGGAGCTGTTTTTT.

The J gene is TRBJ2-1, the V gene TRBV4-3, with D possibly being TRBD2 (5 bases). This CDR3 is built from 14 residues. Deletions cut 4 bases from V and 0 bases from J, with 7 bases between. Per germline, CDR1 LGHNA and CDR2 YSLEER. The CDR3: CASSPTSSYNEQFF. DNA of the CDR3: TGCGCCAGCAGCCCCACTAGCTCCTACAATGAGCAGTTCTTC.

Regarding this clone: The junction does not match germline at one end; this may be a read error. This chain's CDR3 is CASSYSNGHQDF. The CDR3 DNA follows: TGTGCCAGCAGTTACTCGAACGGCCATCAGGACTTC. The V gene is TRBV6-6, the J gene TRBJ2-7; no definite D call. The germline V gene has CDR1 MNHNY and CDR2 SVGAGI (reference sequence). This CDR3 is built from 12 residues.

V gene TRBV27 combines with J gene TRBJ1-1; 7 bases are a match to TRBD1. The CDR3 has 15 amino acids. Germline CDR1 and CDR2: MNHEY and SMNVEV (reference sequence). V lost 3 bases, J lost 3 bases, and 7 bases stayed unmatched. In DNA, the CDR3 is TGTGCCAGCAGTTTCGAAGGGGGCGGCTACACTGAAGCTTTCTTT. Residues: CASSFEGGGYTEAFF.

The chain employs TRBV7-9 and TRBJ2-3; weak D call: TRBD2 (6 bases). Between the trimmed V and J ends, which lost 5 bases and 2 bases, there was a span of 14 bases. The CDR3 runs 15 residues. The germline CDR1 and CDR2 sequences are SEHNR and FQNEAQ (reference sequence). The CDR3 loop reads CASSTVAEFTDTQYF. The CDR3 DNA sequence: TGTGCCAGCAGCACTGTAGCGGAGTTCACAGATACGCAGTATTTT.

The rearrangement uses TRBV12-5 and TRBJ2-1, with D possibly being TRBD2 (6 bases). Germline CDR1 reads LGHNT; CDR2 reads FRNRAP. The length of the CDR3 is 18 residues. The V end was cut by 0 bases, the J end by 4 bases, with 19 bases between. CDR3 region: CASGLVRFGSLTYNEQFF. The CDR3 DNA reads TGTGCTAGTGGTTTGGTACGGTTCGGGAGCTTAACGTACAATGAGCAGTTCTTC.

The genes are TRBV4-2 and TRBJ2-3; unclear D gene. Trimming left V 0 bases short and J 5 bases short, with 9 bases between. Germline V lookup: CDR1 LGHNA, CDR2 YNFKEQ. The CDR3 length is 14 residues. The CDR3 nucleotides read TGTGCCAGCAGCCAAGATAGCTCGTTAGATACGCAGTATTTT. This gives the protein CASSQDSSLDTQYF.

In DNA, the CDR3 is TGTGCCAGCAGCTTCGTGCCTAGCGGTACCTACGAGCAGTACTTC. Translation gives CASSFVPSGTYEQYF. The genes are TRBV5-4 and TRBJ2-7; TRBD2 aligns across 7 bases. CDR1 and CDR2 from the germline V gene are SGHNT and YYREEE (reference sequence). The ends lost 2 bases at V and 2 bases at J; junction bases unmatched: 7. CDR3 length equals 15 residues.

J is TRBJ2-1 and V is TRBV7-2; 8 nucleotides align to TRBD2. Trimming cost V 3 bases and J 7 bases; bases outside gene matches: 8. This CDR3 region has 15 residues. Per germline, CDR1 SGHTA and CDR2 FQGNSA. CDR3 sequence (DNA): TGTGCCAGCAGCTTGGCGGGAGGAAATGGGAATGAGCAGTTCTTC. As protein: CASSLAGGNGNEQFF.

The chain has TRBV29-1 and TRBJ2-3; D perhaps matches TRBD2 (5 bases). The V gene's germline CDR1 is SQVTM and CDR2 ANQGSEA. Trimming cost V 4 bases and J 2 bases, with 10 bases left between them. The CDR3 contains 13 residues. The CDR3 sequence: CSVGGSITDTQYF. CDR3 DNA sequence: TGCAGCGTTGGTGGGAGTATCACAGATACGCAGTATTTT.

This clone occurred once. CDR3 protein: CASSQVVAGETSYEQYF. CDR3 in DNA: TGCGCCAGCAGCCAAGTTGTGGCAGGGGAGACCTCCTACGAGCAGTACTTC. V and J are TRBV4-3 and TRBJ2-7; TRBD1 is a possible D gene (6 bases). Germline loops: CDR1 LGHNA, CDR2 YSLEER. The CDR3 consists of 17 residues. V shed 1 base and J shed 0 bases, with 16 bases lying between them.

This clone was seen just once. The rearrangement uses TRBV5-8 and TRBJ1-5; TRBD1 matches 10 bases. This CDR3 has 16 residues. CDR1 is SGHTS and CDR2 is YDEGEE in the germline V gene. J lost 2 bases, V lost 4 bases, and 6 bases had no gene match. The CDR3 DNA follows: TGTGCCAGCAGCCGGGAGACAGGGGGCCGCAATCAGCCCCAGCATTTT. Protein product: CASSRETGGRNQPQHF.

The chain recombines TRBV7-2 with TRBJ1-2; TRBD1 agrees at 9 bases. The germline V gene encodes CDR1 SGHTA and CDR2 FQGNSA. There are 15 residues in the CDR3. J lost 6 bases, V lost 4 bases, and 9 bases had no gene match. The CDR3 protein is CASSYAGQGLNGYTF. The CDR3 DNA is TGTGCCAGCAGCTACGCGGGACAGGGATTAAATGGCTACACCTTC.

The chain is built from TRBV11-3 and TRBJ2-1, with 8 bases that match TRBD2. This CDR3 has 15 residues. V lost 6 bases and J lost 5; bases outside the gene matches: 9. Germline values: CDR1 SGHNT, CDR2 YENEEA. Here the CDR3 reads CASRPGGGDDNEQFF. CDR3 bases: TGTGCCAGCAGGCCGGGAGGGGGTGACGACAATGAGCAGTTCTTC. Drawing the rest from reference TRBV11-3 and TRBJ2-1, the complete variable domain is EAGVVQSPRYKIIEKKQPVAFWCNPISGHNTLYWYLQNLGQGPELLIRYENEEAVDDSQLPKDRFSAERLKGVDSTLKIQPAELGDSAVYLCASRPGGGDDNEQFFGPGTRLTVL.

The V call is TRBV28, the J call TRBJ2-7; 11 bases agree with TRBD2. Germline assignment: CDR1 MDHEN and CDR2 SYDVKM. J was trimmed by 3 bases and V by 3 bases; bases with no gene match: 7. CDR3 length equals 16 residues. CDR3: CASSLITSGGIYEQYF. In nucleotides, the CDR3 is TGTGCCAGCAGTTTGATTACTAGCGGGGGTATCTACGAGCAGTACTTC.

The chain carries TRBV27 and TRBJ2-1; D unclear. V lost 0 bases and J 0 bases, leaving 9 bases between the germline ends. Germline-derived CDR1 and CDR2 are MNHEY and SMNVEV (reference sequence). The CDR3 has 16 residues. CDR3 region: CASSLSTASSYNEQFF. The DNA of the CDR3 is TGTGCCAGCAGTTTATCCACGGCTAGCTCCTACAATGAGCAGTTCTTC.

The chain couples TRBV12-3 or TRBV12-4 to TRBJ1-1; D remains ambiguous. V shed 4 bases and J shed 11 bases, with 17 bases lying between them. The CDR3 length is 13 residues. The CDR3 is CASSYSSANTAFF. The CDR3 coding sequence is TGTGCCAGCAGTTACTCCTCAGCGAACACGGCTTTCTTT.

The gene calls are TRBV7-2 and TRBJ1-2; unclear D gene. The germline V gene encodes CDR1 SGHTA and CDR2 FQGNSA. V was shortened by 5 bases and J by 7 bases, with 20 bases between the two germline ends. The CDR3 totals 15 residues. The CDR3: CASSPGPDSLGGYTF. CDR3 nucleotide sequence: TGTGCCAGCAGCCCCGGTCCCGACTCCTTGGGTGGCTACACCTTC.

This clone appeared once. CDR3 sequence: CASSKGTTSYEQYF. DNA for the CDR3: TGTGCCAGCAGCAAAGGGACTACCTCCTACGAGCAGTACTTC. The rearrangement uses TRBV11-2 and TRBJ2-7, with 7 bases matching TRBD2. The CDR3 is made up of 14 amino acids. Germline V gives CDR1 SGHAT, CDR2 FQNNGV. With V trimmed by 5 bases and J by 0 bases, 4 bases remained unmatched.

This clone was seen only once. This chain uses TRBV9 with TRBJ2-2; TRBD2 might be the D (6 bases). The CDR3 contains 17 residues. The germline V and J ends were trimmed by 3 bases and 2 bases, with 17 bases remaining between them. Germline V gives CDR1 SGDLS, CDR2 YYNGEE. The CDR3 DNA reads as TGTGCCAGCAGCGACCAATCCGGGAGTCCTAACACCGGGGAGCTGTTTTTT. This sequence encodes CASSDQSGSPNTGELFF. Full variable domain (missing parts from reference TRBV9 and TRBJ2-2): DSGVTQTPKHLITATGQRVTLRCSPRSGDLSVYWYQQSLDQGLQFLIQYYNGEERAKGNILERFSAQQFPDLHSELNLSSLELGDSALYFCASSDQSGSPNTGELFFGEGSRLTVL.

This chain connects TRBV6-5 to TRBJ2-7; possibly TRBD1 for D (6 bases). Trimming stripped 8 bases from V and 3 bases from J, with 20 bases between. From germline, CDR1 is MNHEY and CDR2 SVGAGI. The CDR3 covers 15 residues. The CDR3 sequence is CASPGGTGFFYEQYF. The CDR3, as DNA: TGTGCCAGCCCTGGGGGCACAGGGTTTTTCTACGAGCAGTACTTC.

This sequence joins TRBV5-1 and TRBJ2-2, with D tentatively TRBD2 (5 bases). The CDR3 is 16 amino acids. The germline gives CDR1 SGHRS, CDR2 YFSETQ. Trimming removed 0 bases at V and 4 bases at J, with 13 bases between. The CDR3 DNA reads TGCGCCAGCAGCTTGGGATTAAGCGGCCCCACCGGGGAGCTGTTTTTT. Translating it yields CASSLGLSGPTGELFF.

CDR3 DNA sequence: TGCGCCAGCAGCGGGACTAGCGGGAGTAGGGCCGGGGAGCTGTTTTTT. This codes for CASSGTSGSRAGELFF. The chain employs TRBV10-2 and TRBJ2-2; 14 nucleotides line up with TRBD2. The V gene's germline CDR1 is WSHSY and CDR2 SAAADI. The CDR3 runs to 16 residues. With 6 bases clipped from V and 6 bases from J, the junction kept 6 bases outside the gene matches.

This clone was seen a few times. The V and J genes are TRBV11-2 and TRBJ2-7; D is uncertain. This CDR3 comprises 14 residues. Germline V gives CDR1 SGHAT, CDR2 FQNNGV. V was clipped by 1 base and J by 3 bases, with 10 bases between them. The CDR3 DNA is TGTGCCAGCAGCTTAGGAGACTCCGACTACGAGCAGTACTTC. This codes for CASSLGDSDYEQYF.

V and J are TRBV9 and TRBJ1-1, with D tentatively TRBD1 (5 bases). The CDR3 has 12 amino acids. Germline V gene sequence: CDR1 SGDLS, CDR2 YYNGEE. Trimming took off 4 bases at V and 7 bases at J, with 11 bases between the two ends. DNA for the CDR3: TGTGCCAGCAGCAACAGGCTTGGTGAAGCTTTCTTT. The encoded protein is CASSNRLGEAFF.

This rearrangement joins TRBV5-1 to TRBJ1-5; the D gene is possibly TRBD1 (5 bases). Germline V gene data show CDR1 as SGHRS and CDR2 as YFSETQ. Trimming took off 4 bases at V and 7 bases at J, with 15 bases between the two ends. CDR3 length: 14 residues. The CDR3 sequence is CASSLGTLDQPQHF. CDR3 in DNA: TGCGCCAGCAGCCTCGGGACTCTTGACCAGCCCCAGCATTTT.